This T cell receptor (beta chain) is drawn from a study of cytomegalovirus exposure and HLA in healthy donors. The study ran its PCR with 60 Vbeta and 13 Jbeta primers. Profiling relied on immunoSEQ multiplex PCR, and the TCRdb table lists in-frame clones only, not all of them. Among around 180,000 clones, approximately 80% were seen once, and the ten largest hold 1% to 1.5%. Notes on this clone: Antigen specificity is unknown.

Findings and limits, study-wide: Sequencing depth roughly uniform across donors was assumed in presence/absence analyses.

Sample: PBMCs. This clonotype was sampled from a girl aged 2 to 9 in good health and CMV-seropositive.

The chain's CDR3 is CASSLQPDRGYEQYF. Here the CDR3 DNA reads TGTGCCAGCTCGCTTCAACCAGACAGGGGCTACGAGCAGTACTTC. V is TRBV6-1 and J is TRBJ2-7; TRBD1 matches at 8 bases. The V segment lost 8 bases and the J segment 3 bases; nucleotides outside the gene matches: 12. This CDR3 is built from 15 residues. CDR1 is MNHNS and CDR2 is SASEGT in the germline V gene.